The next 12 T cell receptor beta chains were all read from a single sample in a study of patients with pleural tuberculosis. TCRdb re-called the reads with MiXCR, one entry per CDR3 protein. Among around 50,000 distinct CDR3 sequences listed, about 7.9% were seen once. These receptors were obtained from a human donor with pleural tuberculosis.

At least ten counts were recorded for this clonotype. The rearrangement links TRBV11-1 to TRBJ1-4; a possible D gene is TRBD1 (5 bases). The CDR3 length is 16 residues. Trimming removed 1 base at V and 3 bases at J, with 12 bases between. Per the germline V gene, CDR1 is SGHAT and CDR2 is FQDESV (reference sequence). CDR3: CASSLGTIPSNEKLFF. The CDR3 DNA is TGTGCCAGCAGCTTAGGGACAATACCGTCTAATGAAAAACTGTTTTTT.

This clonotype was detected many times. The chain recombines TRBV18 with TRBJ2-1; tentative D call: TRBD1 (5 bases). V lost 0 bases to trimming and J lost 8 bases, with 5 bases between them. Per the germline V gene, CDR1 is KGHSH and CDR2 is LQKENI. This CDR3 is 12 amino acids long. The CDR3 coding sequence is TGTGCCAGCTCACCACCCAGGGATGAGCAGTTCTTC. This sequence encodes CASSPPRDEQFF.

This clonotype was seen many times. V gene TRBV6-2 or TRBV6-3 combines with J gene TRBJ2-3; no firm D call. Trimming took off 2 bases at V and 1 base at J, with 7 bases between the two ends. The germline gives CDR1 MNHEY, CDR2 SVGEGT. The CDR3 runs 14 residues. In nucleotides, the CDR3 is TGTGCCAGCAGTTACCAGCAGGGCACAGATACGCAGTATTTT. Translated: CASSYQQGTDTQYF.

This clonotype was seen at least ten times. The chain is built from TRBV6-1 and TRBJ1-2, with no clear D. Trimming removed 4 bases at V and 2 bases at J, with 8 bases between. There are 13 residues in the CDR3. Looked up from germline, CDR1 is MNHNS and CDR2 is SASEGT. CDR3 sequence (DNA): TGTGCCAGCAGTGTGGCAGACAACTATGGCTACACCTTC. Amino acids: CASSVADNYGYTF.

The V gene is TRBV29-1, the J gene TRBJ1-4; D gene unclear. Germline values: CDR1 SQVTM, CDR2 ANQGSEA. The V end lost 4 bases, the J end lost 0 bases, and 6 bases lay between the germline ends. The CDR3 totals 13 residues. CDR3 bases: TGCAGCGTTGCCGGGACAACTAATGAAAAACTGTTTTTT. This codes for CSVAGTTNEKLFF.

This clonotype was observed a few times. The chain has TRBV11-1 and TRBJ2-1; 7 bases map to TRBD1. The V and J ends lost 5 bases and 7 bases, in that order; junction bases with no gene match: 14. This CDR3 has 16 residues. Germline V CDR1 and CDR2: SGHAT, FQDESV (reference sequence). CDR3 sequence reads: CASSTPRGQIVNEQFF. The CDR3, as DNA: TGTGCCAGCAGCACCCCAAGGGGGCAGATCGTGAATGAGCAGTTCTTC.

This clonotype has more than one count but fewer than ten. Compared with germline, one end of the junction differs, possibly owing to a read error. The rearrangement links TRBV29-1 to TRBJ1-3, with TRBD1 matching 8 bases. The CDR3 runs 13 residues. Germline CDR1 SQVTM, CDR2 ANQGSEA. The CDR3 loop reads CSVGTGSGNTIYF. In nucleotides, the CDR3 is TGTAGCGTTGGGACAGGCTCTGGAAACACCATATATTTT. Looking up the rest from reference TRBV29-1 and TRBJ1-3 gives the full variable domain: SAVISQKPSRDICQRGTSLTIQCQVDSQVTMMFWYRQQPGQSLTLIATANQGSEATYESGFVIDKFPISRPNLTFSTLTVSNMSPEDSSIYLCSVGTGSGNTIYFGEGSWLTVV.

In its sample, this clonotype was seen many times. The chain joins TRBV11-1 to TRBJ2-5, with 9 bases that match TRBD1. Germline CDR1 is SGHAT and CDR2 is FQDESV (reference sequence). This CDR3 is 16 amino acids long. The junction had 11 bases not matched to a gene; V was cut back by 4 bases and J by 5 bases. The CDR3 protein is CASSYNPGQGDETQYF. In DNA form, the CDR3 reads TGTGCCAGCAGCTACAACCCGGGACAGGGTGATGAGACCCAGTACTTC.

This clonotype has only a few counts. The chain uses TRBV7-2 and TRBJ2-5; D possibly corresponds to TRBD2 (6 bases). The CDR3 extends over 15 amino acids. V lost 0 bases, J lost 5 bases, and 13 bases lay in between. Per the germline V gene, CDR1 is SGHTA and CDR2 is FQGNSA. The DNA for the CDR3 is TGTGCCAGCAGCTTAGCGCGACGGGAGTGGGAGACCCAGTACTTC. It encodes CASSLARREWETQYF.

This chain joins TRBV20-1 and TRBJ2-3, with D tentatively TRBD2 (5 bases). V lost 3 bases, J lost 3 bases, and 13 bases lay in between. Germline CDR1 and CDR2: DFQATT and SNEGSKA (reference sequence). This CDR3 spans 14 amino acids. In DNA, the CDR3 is TGCAGTGCTAGGGGTACTAGGAGGACAGATACGCAGTATTTT. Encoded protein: CSARGTRRTDTQYF.

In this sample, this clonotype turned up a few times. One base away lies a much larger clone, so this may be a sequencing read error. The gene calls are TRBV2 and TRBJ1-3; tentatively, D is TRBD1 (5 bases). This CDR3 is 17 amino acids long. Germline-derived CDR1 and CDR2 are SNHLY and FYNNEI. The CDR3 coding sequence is TGTGCCGGCAGTGAAGGCCCGGGGGGGTCCTCTGGAAACACCATATATTTT. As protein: CAGSEGPGGSSGNTIYF.

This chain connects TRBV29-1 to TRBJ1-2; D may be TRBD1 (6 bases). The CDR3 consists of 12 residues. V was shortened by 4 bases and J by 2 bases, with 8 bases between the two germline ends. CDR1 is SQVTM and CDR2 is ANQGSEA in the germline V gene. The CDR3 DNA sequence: TGCAGCGTTGTCGGGACAAACTATGGCTACACCTTC. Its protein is CSVVGTNYGYTF.